This T cell receptor (beta chain) was obtained from a study of blood T cell repertoires in COVID-19. Study background: Donors in the United States, Italy and Spain gave samples during acute or convalescent COVID-19. PBMCs, B-cell-depleted T cells, or T cells provided the cDNA or gDNA that made up the material.

In the authors' workflow: Nucleated cell counts were estimated from reference gene primer amplification. This table comes from immunoSEQ multiplex PCR, and its TCRdb copy is limited to in-frame clones, with some not included. For V, J and clone size, that table is used; D and trimming come from the DNA. The sample has roughly 200,000 clones, roughly 77% seen once; the top ten hold 6%. This CDR3 contains 17 residues. Trimming took 0 bases from V and 8 from J; bases not matched to a gene: 12. Seattle patient enrollment occurred during active infection, with longitudinal follow-up thereafter. The sample comprised peripheral blood. This clonotype originated in a woman aged 40 to 50 with COVID-19, enrolled during active disease. The rearrangement links TRBV23-1 to TRBJ1-4; 7 nucleotides match TRBD1. TRBV23-1 is known as an ORF, though its function is uncertain. DNA for the CDR3: TGCGCCAGCAGTCAATCGAATGCTCCACAGGGGAAAGAAAAACTGTTTTTT. This gives the protein CASSQSNAPQGKEKLFF.